Listed here are 14 T cell receptor beta chains from one sample, sequenced in a study of blood T cell repertoires in COVID-19. Libraries were prepared by immunoSEQ multiplex PCR; TCRdb keeps only in-frame clonotypes and omits some of them. This sample yields 65,000 or so clones, of which roughly 71% are seen a single time; approximately 6.4% belongs to the top ten. Material: peripheral blood. The receptors originated from a woman aged 50 to 60 with active or convalescent COVID-19.

This clone came up a few times. V usage is TRBV11-3 and J usage is TRBJ2-7, with 8 bases identical to TRBD1. Trimming cost V 5 bases and J 8 bases; bases outside gene matches: 8. Per the germline V gene, CDR1 is SGHNT and CDR2 is YENEEA. CDR3 length equals 13 residues. Here the CDR3 reads CASSPRTGGKQYF. CDR3 sequence (DNA): TGTGCCAGCAGCCCCCGAACAGGGGGGAAGCAGTACTTC.

The chain combines TRBV27 with TRBJ2-3; D may be TRBD1 (5 bases). Germline V gene lookup returns CDR1 MNHEY and CDR2 SMNVEV (reference sequence). Trimming took 1 base from V and 4 from J, leaving 12 bases between them. The CDR3 spans 15 residues. CDR3 loop: CASSLWQGGADTQYF. The CDR3, as DNA: TGTGCCAGCAGTTTATGGCAGGGTGGCGCAGATACGCAGTATTTT.

The chain uses TRBV30 and TRBJ1-5, with 8 bases matching TRBD1. Per the germline V gene, CDR1 is GTSNPN and CDR2 is SVGIG (reference sequence). This CDR3 has 13 residues. The ends lost 5 bases at V and 5 bases at J; junction bases unmatched: 5. The CDR3 bases are TGTGCCTGGGCCAGGGGGCGGGATCAGCCCCAGCATTTT. Amino acid sequence: CAWARGRDQPQHF.

The rearrangement uses TRBV5-4 and TRBJ1-4; weak D call: TRBD1 (6 bases). The V end was cut by 0 bases, the J end by 7 bases, with 13 bases between. Germline assignment: CDR1 SGHNT and CDR2 YYREEE (reference sequence). The CDR3 totals 15 residues. This CDR3 reads CASSLAQGGGEKLFF. The CDR3 DNA is TGTGCCAGCAGCTTGGCACAGGGTGGGGGTGAAAAACTGTTTTTT.

This sequence joins TRBV24-1 and TRBJ1-2; D not resolved. This CDR3 has 13 amino acids. Trimming removed 4 bases at V and 8 bases at J, with 13 bases between. CDR1 is KGHDR, CDR2 SFDVKD, per germline. For the CDR3, the DNA is TGTGCCACCAGTGACTCCGGACTATTAGGCTACACCTTC. This gives the protein CATSDSGLLGYTF.

The rearrangement links TRBV5-4 to TRBJ2-7; 8 bases fit TRBD2. Germline CDR1 and CDR2: SGHNT and YYREEE (reference sequence). CDR3 length: 15 amino acids. The V gene end was trimmed by 1 base and the J gene end by 5 bases; junction bases not matched to a gene: 8. CDR3 DNA: TGTGCCAGCAGCTTGTTTATGGCGGGAGGTAACGAGCAGTACTTC. Residues: CASSLFMAGGNEQYF.

The chain combines TRBV7-2 with TRBJ1-1; tentative D call: TRBD1 (5 bases). Germline CDR1 is SGHTA and CDR2 is FQGNSA. The CDR3 is 14 residues long. V gave up 2 bases and J gave up 4 bases, with 11 bases separating them. The CDR3 sequence: CASSLSGGGTEAFF. In DNA form, the CDR3 reads TGTGCCAGCAGCTTATCCGGGGGGGGCACTGAAGCTTTCTTT.

At least ten counts were recorded for this clone. The rearrangement joins TRBV19 to TRBJ2-2, with D perhaps matching TRBD1 (6 bases). CDR1 and CDR2 (germline): LNHDA, SQIVND (reference sequence). The V end was cut by 2 bases, the J end by 0 bases, with 10 bases between. The CDR3 extends over 16 amino acids. The CDR3 spells CASSIMGAANTGELFF. CDR3 nucleotide sequence: TGTGCCAGTAGTATAATGGGGGCGGCGAACACCGGGGAGCTGTTTTTT.

The chain recombines TRBV18 with TRBJ2-7; 7 bases are a match to TRBD1. Trimming at V came to 3 bases and at J to 2 bases, leaving 4 bases not matched to a gene. This CDR3 has 14 amino acids. The germline V gene has CDR1 KGHSH and CDR2 LQKENI. This CDR3 is CASSPLQGTYEQYF. CDR3 DNA: TGTGCCAGCTCACCCCTACAGGGGACCTACGAGCAGTACTTC.

In DNA, the CDR3 is TGTGCCAGCAGCTTTACGCGTGGAAACACCATATATTTT. Encoded protein: CASSFTRGNTIYF. The chain uses TRBV11-2 and TRBJ1-3; no clear D. In germline, CDR1 is SGHAT, CDR2 FQNNGV. Trimming cost V 3 bases and J 3 bases, with 6 bases left between them. CDR3 length: 13 amino acids.

The genes are TRBV5-1 and TRBJ2-7; a possible D gene is TRBD2 (5 bases). Trimming stripped 0 bases from V and 2 bases from J, with 12 bases between. CDR1 is SGHRS, CDR2 YFSETQ, per germline. The CDR3 is 15 amino acids. The CDR3 DNA reads as TGCGCCAGCAGCTTGGTGGGGAGTGCTACCTACGAGCAGTACTTC. Residues: CASSLVGSATYEQYF.

The V call is TRBV15, the J call TRBJ2-7, with a tentative D call TRBD1 (7 bases). This CDR3 spans 16 amino acids. The ends were cut back, 0 bases at V and 1 base at J, with 13 bases in the middle. In germline, CDR1 is LNHNV, CDR2 YYDKDF (reference sequence). The CDR3 DNA reads as TGTGCCACCAGCAGAGACCTGACAGGGACTTCCTACGAGCAGTACTTC. Its translation: CATSRDLTGTSYEQYF.

This chain uses TRBV11-3 with TRBJ2-7, with 7 bases lining up with TRBD2. CDR3 length equals 15 residues. V shed 5 bases, J shed 6 bases, and the junction held 13 bases outside the gene matches. Germline CDR1 reads SGHNT; CDR2 reads YENEEA. CDR3: CASSRRRGGEGEQYF. CDR3 DNA sequence: TGTGCCAGCAGCCGCCGTCGTGGCGGGGAGGGCGAGCAGTACTTC.

This chain connects TRBV6-5 to TRBJ1-1, with 7 bases lining up with TRBD1. Losses at the gene ends were 6 bases for V and 6 bases for J; bases not matched to a gene: 4. Germline values: CDR1 MNHEY, CDR2 SVGAGI. CDR3 length equals 12 residues. This chain's CDR3 is CASSRGQSEAFF. The CDR3 region has the DNA TGTGCCAGCAGCCGGGGACAGTCTGAAGCTTTCTTT.